This T cell receptor beta chain came from a study of resident and recirculating memory T cells in vitiligo. TCRdb keeps only in-frame clones here, not all; method: immunoSEQ multiplex PCR. The repertoire consists of fewer than 80,000 clones, with about 89% occurring once and the leading ten covering 4.9%. Germline V lookup: CDR1 SGHTA, CDR2 FQGNSA. V was trimmed by 7 bases and J by 8 bases, leaving 23 bases between them. The CDR3 has 15 residues. Patients' lesions had not changed for the previous 6 months. The TCR was taken from a male donor with vitiligo. This chain uses TRBV7-2 with TRBJ1-2; tentative D call: TRBD1 (6 bases). Sequencing was performed on blood. CDR3 coding DNA: TGTGCCAGCACCCAAGCCAGGGGATTTAATAGCGGCTACACCTTC. It specifies CASTQARGFNSGYTF.